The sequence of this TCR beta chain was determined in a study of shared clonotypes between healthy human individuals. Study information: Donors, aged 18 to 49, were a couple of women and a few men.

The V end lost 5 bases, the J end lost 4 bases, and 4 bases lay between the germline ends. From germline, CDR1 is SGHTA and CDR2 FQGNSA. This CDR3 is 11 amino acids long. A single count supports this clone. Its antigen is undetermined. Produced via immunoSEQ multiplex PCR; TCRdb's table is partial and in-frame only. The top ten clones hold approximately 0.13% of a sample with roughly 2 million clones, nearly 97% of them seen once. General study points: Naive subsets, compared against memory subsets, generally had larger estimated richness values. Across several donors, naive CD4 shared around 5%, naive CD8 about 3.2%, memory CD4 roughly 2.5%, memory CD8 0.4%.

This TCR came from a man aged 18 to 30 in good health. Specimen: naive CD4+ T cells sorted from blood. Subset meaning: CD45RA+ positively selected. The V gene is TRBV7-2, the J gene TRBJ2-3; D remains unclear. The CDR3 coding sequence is TGTGCCAGCAGCGTCTCAGATACGCAGTATTTT. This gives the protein CASSVSDTQYF. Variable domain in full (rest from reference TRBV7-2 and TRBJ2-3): GAGVSQSPSNKVTEKGKDVELRCDPISGHTALYWYRQSLGQGLEFLIYFQGNSAPDKSGLPSDRFSAERTGGSVSTLTIQRTQQEDSAVYLCASSVSDTQYFGPGTRLTVL.